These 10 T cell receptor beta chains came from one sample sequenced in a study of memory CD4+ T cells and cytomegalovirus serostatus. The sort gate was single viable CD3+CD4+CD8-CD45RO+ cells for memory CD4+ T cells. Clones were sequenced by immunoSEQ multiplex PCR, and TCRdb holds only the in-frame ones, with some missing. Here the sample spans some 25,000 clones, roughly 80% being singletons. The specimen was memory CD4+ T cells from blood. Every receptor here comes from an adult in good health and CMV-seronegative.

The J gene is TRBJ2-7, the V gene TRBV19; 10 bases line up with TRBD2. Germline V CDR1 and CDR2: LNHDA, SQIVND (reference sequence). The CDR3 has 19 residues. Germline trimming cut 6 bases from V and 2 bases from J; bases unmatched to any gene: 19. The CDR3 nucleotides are TGTGCCAGTAGCGAACAGGTGCCGGCGGGTCTAGCGGGGGCCTACGAGCAGTACTTC. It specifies CASSEQVPAGLAGAYEQYF.

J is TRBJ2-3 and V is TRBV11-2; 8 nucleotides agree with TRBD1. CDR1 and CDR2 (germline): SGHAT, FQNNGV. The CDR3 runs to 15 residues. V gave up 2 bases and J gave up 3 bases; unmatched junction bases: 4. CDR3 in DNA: TGTGCCAGCAGCTTACTGGGACAGGAGACAGATACGCAGTATTTT. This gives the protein CASSLLGQETDTQYF.

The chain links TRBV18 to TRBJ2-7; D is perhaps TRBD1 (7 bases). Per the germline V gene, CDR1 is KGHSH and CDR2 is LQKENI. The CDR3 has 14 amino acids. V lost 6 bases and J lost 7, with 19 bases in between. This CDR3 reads CASSLQLAGGEQYF. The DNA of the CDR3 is TGTGCCAGCTCTCTTCAACTTGCAGGGGGGGAGCAGTACTTC.

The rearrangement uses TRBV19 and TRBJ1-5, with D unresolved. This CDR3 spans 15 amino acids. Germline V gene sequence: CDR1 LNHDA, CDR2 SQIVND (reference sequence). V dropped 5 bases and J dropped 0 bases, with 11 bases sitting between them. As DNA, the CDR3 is TGTGCCAGTAGTCGCCAGGCGCTTAGCAATCAGCCCCAGCATTTT. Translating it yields CASSRQALSNQPQHF. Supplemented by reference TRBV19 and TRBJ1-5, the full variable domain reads DGGITQSPKYLFRKEGQNVTLSCEQNLNHDAMYWYRQDPGQGLRLIYYSQIVNDFQKGDIAEGYSVSREKKESFPLTVTSAQKNPTAFYLCASSRQALSNQPQHFGDGTRLSIL.

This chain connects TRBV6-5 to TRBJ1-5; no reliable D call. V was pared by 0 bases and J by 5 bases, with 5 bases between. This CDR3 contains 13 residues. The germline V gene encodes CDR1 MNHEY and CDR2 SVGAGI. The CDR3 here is CASSYSYHQPQHF. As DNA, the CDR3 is TGTGCCAGCAGTTACTCGTACCATCAGCCCCAGCATTTT.

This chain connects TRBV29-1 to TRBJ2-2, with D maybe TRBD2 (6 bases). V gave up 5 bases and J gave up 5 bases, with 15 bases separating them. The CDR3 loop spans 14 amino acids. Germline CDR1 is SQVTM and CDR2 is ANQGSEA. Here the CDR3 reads CSVNPGRGTGELFF. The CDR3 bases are TGCAGCGTTAACCCCGGGAGAGGGACCGGGGAGCTGTTTTTT.

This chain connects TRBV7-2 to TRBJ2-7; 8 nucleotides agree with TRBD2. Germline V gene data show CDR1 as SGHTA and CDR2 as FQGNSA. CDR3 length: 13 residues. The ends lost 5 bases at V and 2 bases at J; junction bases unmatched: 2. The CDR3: CASSRSGAYEQYF. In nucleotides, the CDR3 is TGTGCCAGCAGCCGTAGCGGGGCCTACGAGCAGTACTTC.

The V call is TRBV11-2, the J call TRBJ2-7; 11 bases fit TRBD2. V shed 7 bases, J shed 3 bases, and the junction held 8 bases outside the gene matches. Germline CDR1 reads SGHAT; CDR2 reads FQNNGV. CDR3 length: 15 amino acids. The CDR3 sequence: CASTILAGDIYEQYF. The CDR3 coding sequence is TGTGCCAGCACCATACTAGCGGGAGACATCTACGAGCAGTACTTC.

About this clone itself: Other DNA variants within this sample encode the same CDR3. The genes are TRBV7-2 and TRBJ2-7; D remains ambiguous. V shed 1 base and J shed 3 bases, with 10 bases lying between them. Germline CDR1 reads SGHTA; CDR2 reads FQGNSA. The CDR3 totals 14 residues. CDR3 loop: CASSLGQPSYEQYF. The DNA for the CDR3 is TGTGCCAGCAGCTTAGGGCAGCCCAGCTACGAGCAGTACTTC.

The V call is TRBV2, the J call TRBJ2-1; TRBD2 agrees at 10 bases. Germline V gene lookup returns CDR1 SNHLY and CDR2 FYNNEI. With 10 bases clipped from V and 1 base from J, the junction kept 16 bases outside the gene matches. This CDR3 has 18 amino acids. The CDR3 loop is CAKTLGASGSVSYNEQFF. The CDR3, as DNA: TGTGCCAAAACCTTAGGGGCTAGCGGGAGTGTATCCTACAATGAGCAGTTCTTC.